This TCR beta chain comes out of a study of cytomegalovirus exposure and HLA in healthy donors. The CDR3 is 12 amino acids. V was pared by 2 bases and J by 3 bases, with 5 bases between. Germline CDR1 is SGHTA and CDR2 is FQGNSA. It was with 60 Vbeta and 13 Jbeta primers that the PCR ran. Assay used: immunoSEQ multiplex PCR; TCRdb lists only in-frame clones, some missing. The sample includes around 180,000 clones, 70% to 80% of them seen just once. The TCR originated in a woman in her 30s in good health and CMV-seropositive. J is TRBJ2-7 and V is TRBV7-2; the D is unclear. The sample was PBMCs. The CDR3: CASSLSSYEQYF. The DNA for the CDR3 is TGTGCCAGCAGCTTATCCAGCTACGAGCAGTACTTC.